A single sample is the source of the 9 T cell receptor beta chains below, sequenced in a study of OX40 agonist ivuxolimab in advanced cancers. Method: immunoSEQ multiplex PCR; TCRdb's copy keeps in-frame clones and lacks some. The sample gives roughly 8,000 clones, around 79% of which show up once; under 40% is in the top ten. The sample was CD4+ or CD8+ T cells sorted from blood, taken in a trial of the OX40 agonist ivuxolimab. The receptor source for this set is an adult with an advanced solid tumor such as melanoma, head and neck, liver or kidney cancer.

The genes are TRBV2 and TRBJ2-2; the D gene is possibly TRBD2 (6 bases). Trimming took off 9 bases at V and 7 bases at J, with 21 bases between the two ends. Germline V gene lookup returns CDR1 SNHLY and CDR2 FYNNEI. The length of the CDR3 is 15 residues. In DNA, the CDR3 is TGTGCCAGGGCCGGACCCGAACGGGGAGGCGGGGAGCTGTTTTTT. As protein: CARAGPERGGGELFF.

This chain joins TRBV9 and TRBJ2-6, with D possibly being TRBD1 or TRBD2 (5 bases each). Germline assignment: CDR1 SGDLS and CDR2 YYNGEE. The ends were cut back, 0 bases at V and 0 bases at J, with 22 bases in the middle. This CDR3 spans 21 amino acids. CDR3 sequence (DNA): TGTGCCAGCAGCGTAGCTACCCGGGGCCAGATGGGTCCCTCTGGGGCCAACGTCCTGACTTTC. Translation: CASSVATRGQMGPSGANVLTF.

The rearrangement links TRBV28 to TRBJ2-1; D remains unclear. V dropped 6 bases and J dropped 5 bases, with 8 bases sitting between them. The CDR3 has 12 residues. In germline, CDR1 is MDHEN, CDR2 SYDVKM. The CDR3 loop is CASSRRDNEQFF. DNA of the CDR3: TGTGCCAGCAGCCGTAGAGACAATGAGCAGTTCTTC.

This clone has only a few counts. The V gene is TRBV15, the J gene TRBJ2-1; D call uncertain. The germline CDR1 and CDR2 sequences are LNHNV and YYDKDF (reference sequence). The V and J ends lost 3 bases and 5 bases respectively, with 2 bases between them. The CDR3 totals 11 residues. The CDR3 nucleotides read TGTGCCACCAGCAGCAACAATGAGCAGTTCTTC. Translation gives CATSSNNEQFF.

The chain recombines TRBV5-1 with TRBJ2-5; 10 nucleotides match TRBD1. The V and J ends lost 4 bases and 5 bases, in that order; junction bases with no gene match: 11. This CDR3 has 16 amino acids. CDR1 and CDR2 from the germline V gene are SGHRS and YFSETQ. The CDR3 sequence: CASSPTLLTGGETQYF. The DNA for the CDR3 is TGCGCCAGCAGCCCGACACTATTGACAGGGGGCGAGACCCAGTACTTC.

The rearrangement uses TRBV14 and TRBJ2-3, with D unresolved. Germline-derived CDR1 and CDR2 are SGHDN and FVKESK. The V gene lost 2 bases and the J gene lost 2 bases, with 11 bases spanning the gap. The CDR3 runs 15 residues. CDR3 residues: CASSQYISSTDTQYF. CDR3 nucleotides: TGTGCCAGCAGCCAATACATCAGTTCCACAGATACGCAGTATTTT.

This clone was counted between two and nine times. This sequence joins TRBV10-1 and TRBJ1-6; a weak D match, TRBD1 (6 bases). The V end was cut by 7 bases, the J end by 7 bases, with 14 bases between. Germline loops: CDR1 WNHNN, CDR2 SYGVQD (reference sequence). The CDR3 consists of 14 residues. CDR3: CASTTGQINSPLHF. CDR3 DNA: TGCGCCAGCACCACGGGACAAATCAATTCACCCCTCCACTTT.

The chain joins TRBV5-6 to TRBJ2-7; 9 bases are a match to TRBD1. The CDR3 has 14 residues. Germline CDR1 is SGHDT and CDR2 is YYEEEE. Trimming removed 2 bases from V and 5 bases from J; junction bases left unmatched: 5. CDR3 loop: CASSFGTGRDEQYF. CDR3 DNA sequence: TGTGCCAGCAGCTTTGGGACAGGGCGCGACGAGCAGTACTTC.

This sequence joins TRBV4-3 and TRBJ1-4, with TRBD1 matching 8 bases. This CDR3 is 15 amino acids long. The germline V gene has CDR1 LGHNA and CDR2 YSLEER. Trimming removed 4 bases from V and 4 bases from J; junction bases left unmatched: 5. The CDR3 DNA is TGCGCCAGCAGCCGAGACAGGGGCCATAATGAAAAACTGTTTTTT. Its translation: CASSRDRGHNEKLFF.